The clone carrying this T cell receptor (beta chain) was seen a handful of times. Its matching antigen is unknown. This entry is derived from a study of early T cells in non-severe SARS-CoV-2 infection. Study results and limitations: CD4 and private specificities were missed by VDJdb matching, which favored anti-spike CD8 responses.

Each cDNA molecule carried a unique molecular identifier. TCRdb passed the 5' RACE reads through MiXCR, listing each CDR3 protein once. The profile shows tens of thousands of distinct CDR3 sequences, 9.5% to 15% of them singletons. CDR1 and CDR2 (germline): MNHNS, SASEGT. This CDR3 spans 15 amino acids. Trimming removed 1 base at V and 4 bases at J, with 13 bases between. This clonotype was sampled from an adult who was a healthcare worker with PCR-confirmed SARS-CoV-2 infection or an uninfected control (not recorded which). What was sequenced was whole blood. The V call is TRBV6-1, the J call TRBJ1-2; perhaps TRBD1 as D (6 bases). The CDR3 DNA follows: TGTGCCAGCAGTGAAGGAGGGACAAGGACCTATGGCTACACCTTC. As protein: CASSEGGTRTYGYTF.